The 24 T cell receptor beta chains reported below all come from one sample, sequenced in a study of blood T cell repertoires in COVID-19. Clones were read by immunoSEQ multiplex PCR, and TCRdb kept only the in-frame ones, dropping some. The profile shows more than 95,000 clones, more than 60% of them singletons. Sample: peripheral blood. These receptors originate from a woman between 70 and 85 years old with acute or convalescent COVID-19.

This sequence joins TRBV9 and TRBJ2-2; 7 nucleotides line up with TRBD2. CDR1 SGDLS and CDR2 YYNGEE come from the germline V gene. V was pared by 9 bases and J by 7 bases, with 12 bases of the junction left unmatched. There are 14 residues in the CDR3. The CDR3 DNA is TGTGCCACTTCTGGGGAGGGAAAGGACGGGGAGCTGTTTTTT. This sequence encodes CATSGEGKDGELFF.

CDR3 sequence: CASSLVAGGTYEQFF. For the CDR3, the DNA is TGCGCCAGCAGCTTGGTAGCGGGAGGCACATATGAGCAGTTCTTC. The chain has TRBV5-1 and TRBJ2-1, with TRBD2 matching 10 bases. CDR3 size: 15 residues. Trimming removed 0 bases from V and 8 bases from J; junction bases left unmatched: 5. Germline V CDR1 and CDR2: SGHRS, YFSETQ. Full variable domain (rest looked up from reference TRBV5-1 and TRBJ2-1): KAGVTQTPRYLIKTRGQQVTLSCSPISGHRSVSWYQQTPGQGLQFLFEYFSETQRNKGNFPGRFSGRQFSNSRSEMNVSTLELGDSALYLCASSLVAGGTYEQFFGPGTRLTVL.

The chain has TRBV11-2 and TRBJ2-7; weak D call: TRBD2 (6 bases). Germline CDR1 reads SGHAT; CDR2 reads FQNNGV. V was trimmed by 9 bases and J by 2 bases, leaving 14 bases between them. This CDR3 has 13 residues. CDR3 region: CASGDLRTYEQYF. Here the CDR3 DNA reads TGTGCCAGTGGGGACTTGAGAACCTACGAGCAGTACTTC.

This clone was counted a single time. The chain has TRBV11-3 and TRBJ2-5; 13 nucleotides line up with TRBD2. Trimming at V came to 6 bases and at J to 1 base, leaving 2 bases not matched to a gene. Germline values: CDR1 SGHNT, CDR2 YENEEA. CDR3 length: 15 amino acids. In nucleotides, the CDR3 is TGTGCCAGCAGGGGGACTAGCGGGACCCAAGAGACCCAGTACTTC. This translates into CASRGTSGTQETQYF.

Relative to its sample, this clone is medium-sized (0.01 to 0.1%). The chain links TRBV28 to TRBJ2-1; 10 bases map to TRBD2. The germline CDR1 and CDR2 sequences are MDHEN and SYDVKM. V dropped 5 bases and J dropped 6; count of bases not matched to a gene: 10. The CDR3 is 16 residues long. In DNA form, the CDR3 reads TGTGCCAGCAGTCTACAAAGCGGGAGGGCCTCCAATGAGCAGTTCTTC. Protein product: CASSLQSGRASNEQFF.

This chain links TRBV3-1 (or the pseudogene TRBV3-2) with TRBJ2-4; TRBD2 might be the D (7 bases). The CDR3 has 17 residues. Germline V CDR1 and CDR2: LGHDT, YNNKEL (reference sequence). V gave up 5 bases and J gave up 2 bases, with 19 bases separating them. In nucleotides, the CDR3 is TGTGCCAGCAGCTACTTAGGGGGGGAGGACACCAAAAACATTCAGTACTTC. Translating gives CASSYLGGEDTKNIQYF.

The chain links TRBV7-2 to TRBJ1-3; 10 positions agree with TRBD1. This CDR3 has 15 residues. Per germline, CDR1 SGHTA and CDR2 FQGNSA. The trim removed 7 bases at V and 3 bases at J, leaving 6 bases unmatched. CDR3 bases: TGTGCCAGCATAAGGACAGGGGGAATTGGAAACACCATATATTTT. Translated, it gives CASIRTGGIGNTIYF. Based on the CDR3 plus reference TRBV7-2 and TRBJ1-3, the full variable domain is GAGVSQSPSNKVTEKGKDVELRCDPISGHTALYWYRQSLGQGLEFLIYFQGNSAPDKSGLPSDRFSAERTGGSVSTLTIQRTQQEDSAVYLCASIRTGGIGNTIYFGEGSWLTVV.

This clone was found a few times. The chain combines TRBV6-2 or TRBV6-3 with TRBJ1-1; 9 bases are shared with TRBD1. There are 14 residues in the CDR3. The J segment lost 1 base and the V segment lost 5 bases, leaving 2 bases of the junction unmatched. CDR1 and CDR2 (germline): MNHEY, SVGEGT. As DNA, the CDR3 is TGTGCCAGCAGTGGGACAGGGAAGAACACTGAAGCTTTCTTT. This sequence encodes CASSGTGKNTEAFF.

This clone was recorded only once. The chain combines TRBV7-2 with TRBJ2-7; 11 bases are a match to TRBD1. Germline V gene lookup returns CDR1 SGHTA and CDR2 FQGNSA. The CDR3 length is 13 residues. After removal of 6 bases from V and 6 bases from J, the junction contained 4 bases not matched to a gene. The CDR3 here is CASRGQGASEQYF. The CDR3 DNA is TGTGCCAGCAGAGGACAGGGGGCTAGCGAGCAGTACTTC. The full variable domain, in which reference TRBV7-2 and TRBJ2-7 provide the parts outside the CDR3, is GAGVSQSPSNKVTEKGKDVELRCDPISGHTALYWYRQSLGQGLEFLIYFQGNSAPDKSGLPSDRFSAERTGGSVSTLTIQRTQQEDSAVYLCASRGQGASEQYFGPGTRLTVT.

This clone has only one observation. A much larger clone sits a single nucleotide away, making a read error possible. In the same sample, other DNA sequences code for this CDR3. The V and J genes are TRBV5-1 and TRBJ1-1; 8 positions agree with TRBD1. J lost 0 bases, V lost 5 bases, and 9 bases had no gene match. The CDR3 is 16 residues long. The germline V gene encodes CDR1 SGHRS and CDR2 YFSETQ. CDR3 sequence reads: CASRAGTGGMNTEAFF. CDR3 DNA: TGCGCCAGCAGAGCAGGGACAGGCGGGATGAACACTGAAGCTTTCTTT.

In regard to this clone: This may come from a read error, since a much larger clone is one base off. The sample contains more than one DNA sequence encoding this CDR3. The chain uses TRBV27 and TRBJ1-6; TRBD1 agrees at 7 bases. Germline V gene sequence: CDR1 MNHEY, CDR2 SMNVEV (reference sequence). The CDR3 spans 15 residues. CDR3 region: CASSYSTGSTSPLHF. CDR3 bases: TGTGCCAGCAGTTACTCGACAGGGTCTACTTCACCCCTCCACTTC.

The chain carries TRBV6-1 and TRBJ1-1, with 7 bases that match TRBD1. CDR3 length: 15 residues. From germline, CDR1 is MNHNS and CDR2 SASEGT. V lost 2 bases and J lost 5; bases outside the gene matches: 8. The CDR3 DNA reads as TGTGCCAGCAGTGAATTATGGCAGGGGGGTACTGAAGCTTTCTTT. Amino acid sequence: CASSELWQGGTEAFF.

This clone came up a few times. The genes are TRBV28 and TRBJ2-7, with 7 nucleotides matching TRBD1. CDR3 length: 15 amino acids. V lost 5 bases and J lost 2; bases outside the gene matches: 9. Germline V gives CDR1 MDHEN, CDR2 SYDVKM. The CDR3 here is CASSPGQKLPYEQYF. In DNA, the CDR3 is TGTGCCAGCAGTCCGGGACAGAAATTGCCCTACGAGCAGTACTTC.

This rearrangement joins TRBV6-5 to TRBJ1-2; 7 bases line up with TRBD1. The V gene's germline CDR1 is MNHEY and CDR2 SVGAGI. V shed 2 bases, J shed 3 bases, and the junction held 3 bases outside the gene matches. The CDR3 has 14 amino acids. The CDR3 protein is CASSYHDRDYGYTF. In DNA, the CDR3 is TGTGCCAGCAGTTACCACGACAGGGACTATGGCTACACCTTC.

V gene TRBV6-5 combines with J gene TRBJ2-1, with 10 nucleotides matching TRBD2. The CDR3 length is 16 residues. V trimming: 2 bases; J trimming: 7 bases; junction bases outside the gene matches: 8. Looked up from germline, CDR1 is MNHEY and CDR2 is SVGAGI. This chain's CDR3 is CASSYVAGTSVNEQFF. DNA of the CDR3: TGTGCCAGCAGTTACGTTGCCGGGACTAGCGTTAATGAGCAGTTCTTC.

The V call is TRBV2, the J call TRBJ1-6; D unclear. Trimming removed 6 bases from V and 7 bases from J, with 10 bases in between. Germline lookup yields CDR1 SNHLY and CDR2 FYNNEI. The CDR3 extends over 13 amino acids. CDR3 sequence (DNA): TGTGCCAGCAGGGTAGAGGTCAATTCACCCCTCCACTTT. Its translation is CASRVEVNSPLHF.

The chain uses TRBV11-2 and TRBJ2-3; D may be TRBD1 (6 bases). The V and J ends lost 2 bases and 2 bases respectively, with 20 bases between them. The CDR3 loop spans 18 amino acids. In germline, CDR1 is SGHAT, CDR2 FQNNGV. For the CDR3, the DNA is TGTGCCAGCAGCTTATTGGAGCCGACAGGCTACTCCACAGATACGCAGTATTTT. Translation: CASSLLEPTGYSTDTQYF.

This chain links TRBV29-1 with TRBJ2-7, with 7 positions matching TRBD1. V lost 6 bases and J lost 3; bases outside the gene matches: 8. Germline CDR1 SQVTM, CDR2 ANQGSEA. The CDR3 extends over 13 amino acids. CDR3 DNA: TGCAGCGTCGGAACAGGGGCTAGCTACGAGCAGTACTTC. Protein product: CSVGTGASYEQYF.

The rearrangement uses TRBV9 and TRBJ2-3; D is uncertain. Per germline, CDR1 SGDLS and CDR2 YYNGEE. The CDR3 loop spans 13 amino acids. V shed 0 bases and J shed 4 bases, with 6 bases lying between them. CDR3 loop: CASSVEIADTQYF. In DNA form, the CDR3 reads TGTGCCAGCAGCGTAGAAATCGCAGATACGCAGTATTTT.

This clone was seen a single time. This chain joins TRBV11-2 and TRBJ1-1; the D is unclear. The V gene lost 5 bases and the J gene lost 1 base, with 8 bases spanning the gap. Germline V gene lookup returns CDR1 SGHAT and CDR2 FQNNGV. The CDR3 consists of 13 residues. CDR3 sequence reads: CASSQSRNTEAFF. DNA of the CDR3: TGTGCCAGCAGCCAAAGTAGGAACACTGAAGCTTTCTTT.

The chain links TRBV9 to TRBJ2-3; TRBD2 agrees at 10 bases. CDR1 is SGDLS and CDR2 is YYNGEE in the germline V gene. Trimming removed 6 bases from V and 2 bases from J; junction bases left unmatched: 6. The CDR3 has 15 amino acids. The CDR3 spells CASNLAGANTDTQYF. CDR3 bases: TGTGCCAGCAACCTAGCGGGGGCAAACACAGATACGCAGTATTTT.

The chain has TRBV9 and TRBJ2-1, with TRBD2 matching 14 bases. The ends lost 3 bases at V and 9 bases at J; junction bases unmatched: 8. Germline CDR1 reads SGDLS; CDR2 reads YYNGEE. This CDR3 is built from 16 residues. CDR3 coding DNA: TGTGCCAGCAGCGCAACGGGACTAGCGGGAGAAATTGAGCAGTTCTTC. It specifies CASSATGLAGEIEQFF.

The chain employs TRBV5-1 and TRBJ2-7, with 11 nucleotides matching TRBD2. Germline CDR1 SGHRS, CDR2 YFSETQ. The CDR3 has 14 residues. V shed 4 bases, J shed 3 bases, and the junction held 3 bases outside the gene matches. CDR3 amino acids: CASSQGTSGYEQYF. The DNA for the CDR3 is TGCGCCAGCAGCCAAGGGACTAGCGGCTACGAGCAGTACTTC.

The chain couples TRBV27 to TRBJ1-3, with D possibly TRBD1 on 5 matching bases. Trimming removed 3 bases from V and 3 bases from J, with 6 bases in between. Germline assignment: CDR1 MNHEY and CDR2 SMNVEV (reference sequence). This CDR3 is 13 amino acids long. The CDR3 sequence: CASSFTGGNTIYF. Written as DNA, the CDR3 is TGTGCCAGCAGTTTTACAGGTGGAAACACCATATATTTT.